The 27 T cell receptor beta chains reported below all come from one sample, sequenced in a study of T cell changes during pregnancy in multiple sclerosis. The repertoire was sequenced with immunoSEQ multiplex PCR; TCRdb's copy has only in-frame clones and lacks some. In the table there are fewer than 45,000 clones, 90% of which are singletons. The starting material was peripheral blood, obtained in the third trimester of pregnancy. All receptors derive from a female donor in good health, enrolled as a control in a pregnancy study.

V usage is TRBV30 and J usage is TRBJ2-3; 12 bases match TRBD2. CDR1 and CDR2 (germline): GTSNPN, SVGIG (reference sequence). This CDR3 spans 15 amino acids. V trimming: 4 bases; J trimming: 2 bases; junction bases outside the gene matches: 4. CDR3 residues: CAWTLAGGYTDTQYF. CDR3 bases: TGTGCCTGGACACTAGCGGGAGGATACACAGATACGCAGTATTTT.

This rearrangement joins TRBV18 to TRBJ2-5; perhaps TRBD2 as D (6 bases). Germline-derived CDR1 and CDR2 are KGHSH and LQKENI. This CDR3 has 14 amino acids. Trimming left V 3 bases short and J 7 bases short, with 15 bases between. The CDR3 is CASSPDWVGGTQYF. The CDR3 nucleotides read TGTGCCAGCTCACCGGACTGGGTCGGGGGGACCCAGTACTTC.

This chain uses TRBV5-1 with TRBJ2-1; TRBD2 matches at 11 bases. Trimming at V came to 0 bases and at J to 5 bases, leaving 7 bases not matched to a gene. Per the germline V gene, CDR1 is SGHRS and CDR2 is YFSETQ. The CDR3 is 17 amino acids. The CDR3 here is CASSLELAGDLNNEQFF. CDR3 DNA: TGCGCCAGCAGCTTGGAACTAGCGGGGGACCTAAACAATGAGCAGTTCTTC.

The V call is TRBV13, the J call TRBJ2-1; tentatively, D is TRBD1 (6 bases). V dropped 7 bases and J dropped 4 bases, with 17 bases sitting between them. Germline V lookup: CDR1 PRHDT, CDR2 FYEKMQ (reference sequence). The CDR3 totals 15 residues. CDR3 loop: CASTHRAGAYNEQFF. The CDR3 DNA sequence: TGTGCCAGCACCCACCGGGCAGGGGCGTACAATGAGCAGTTCTTC.

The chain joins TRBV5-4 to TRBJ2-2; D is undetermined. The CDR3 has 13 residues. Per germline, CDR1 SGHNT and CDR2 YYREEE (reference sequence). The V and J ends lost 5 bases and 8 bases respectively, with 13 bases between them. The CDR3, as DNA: TGTGCCAGCAGGGAGTCAGTCTTGGGGGAGCTGTTTTTT. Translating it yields CASRESVLGELFF.

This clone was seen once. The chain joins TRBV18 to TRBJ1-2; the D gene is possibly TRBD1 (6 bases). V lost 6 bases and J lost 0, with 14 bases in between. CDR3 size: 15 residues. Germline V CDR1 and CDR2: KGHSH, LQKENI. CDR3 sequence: CASSPQTGSNYGYTF. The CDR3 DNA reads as TGTGCCAGCTCTCCTCAGACAGGTTCTAACTATGGCTACACCTTC.

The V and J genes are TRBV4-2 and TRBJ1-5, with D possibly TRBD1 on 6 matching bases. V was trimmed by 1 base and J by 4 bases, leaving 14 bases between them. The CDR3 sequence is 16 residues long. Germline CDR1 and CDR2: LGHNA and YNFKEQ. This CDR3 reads CASSQVFPGENQPQHF. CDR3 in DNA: TGTGCCAGCAGCCAAGTCTTTCCAGGGGAGAATCAGCCCCAGCATTTT.

CDR3: CASSLGDRDSRNTIYF. CDR3 DNA: TGCGCCAGCAGCTTGGGAGATAGAGACAGCCGAAACACCATATATTTT. J is TRBJ1-3 and V is TRBV5-1; tentative D call: TRBD1 (5 bases). This CDR3 has 16 amino acids. Per germline, CDR1 SGHRS and CDR2 YFSETQ. Trimming took off 0 bases at V and 5 bases at J, with 15 bases between the two ends.

DNA for the CDR3: TGTGCCAGCAGTGAATCGGGGGGCGGGAACTCCTACGAGCAGTACTTC. Translating it yields CASSESGGGNSYEQYF. The chain has TRBV2 and TRBJ2-7, with a weak D call TRBD2 (7 bases). The V gene lost 2 bases and the J gene lost 0 bases, with 14 bases spanning the gap. Germline V gives CDR1 SNHLY, CDR2 FYNNEI. CDR3 length: 16 amino acids. Full variable domain (remainder filled in from reference TRBV2 and TRBJ2-7): EPEVTQTPSHQVTQMGQEVILRCVPISNHLYFYWYRQILGQKVEFLVSFYNNEISEKSEIFDDQFSVERPDGSNFTLKIRSTKLEDSAMYFCASSESGGGNSYEQYFGPGTRLTVT.

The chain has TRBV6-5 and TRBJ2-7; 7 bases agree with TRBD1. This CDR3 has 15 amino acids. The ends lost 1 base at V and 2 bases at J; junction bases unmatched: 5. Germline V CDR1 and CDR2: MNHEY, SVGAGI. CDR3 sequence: CASSYFGTVAYEQYF. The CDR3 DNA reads TGTGCCAGCAGTTACTTCGGGACAGTTGCCTACGAGCAGTACTTC.

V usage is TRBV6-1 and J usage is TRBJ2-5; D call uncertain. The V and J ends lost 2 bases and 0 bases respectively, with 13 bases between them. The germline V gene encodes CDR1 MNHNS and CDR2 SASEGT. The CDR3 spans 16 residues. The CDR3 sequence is CASSESVKAYQETQYF. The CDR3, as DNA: TGTGCCAGCAGTGAAAGCGTCAAGGCGTACCAAGAGACCCAGTACTTC.

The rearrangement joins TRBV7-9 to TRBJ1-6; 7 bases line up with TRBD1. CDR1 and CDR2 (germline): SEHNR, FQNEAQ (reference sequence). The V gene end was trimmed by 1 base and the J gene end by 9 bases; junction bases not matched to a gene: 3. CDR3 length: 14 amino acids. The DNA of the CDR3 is TGTGCCAGCAGCTTAGGACAGGGTTCTTCACCCCTCCACTTT. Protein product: CASSLGQGSSPLHF. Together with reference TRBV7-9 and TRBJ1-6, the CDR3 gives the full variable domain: DTGVSQNPRHKITKRGQNVTFRCDPISEHNRLYWYRQTLGQGPEFLTYFQNEAQLEKSRLLSDRFSAERPKGSFSTLEIQRTEQGDSAMYLCASSLGQGSSPLHFGNGTRLTVT.

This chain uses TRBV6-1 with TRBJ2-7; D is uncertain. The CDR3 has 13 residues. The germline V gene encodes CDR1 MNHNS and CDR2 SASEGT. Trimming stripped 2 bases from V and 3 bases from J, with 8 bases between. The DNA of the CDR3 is TGTGCCAGCAGTGAACTAGACCTCTACGAGCAGTACTTC. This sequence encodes CASSELDLYEQYF.

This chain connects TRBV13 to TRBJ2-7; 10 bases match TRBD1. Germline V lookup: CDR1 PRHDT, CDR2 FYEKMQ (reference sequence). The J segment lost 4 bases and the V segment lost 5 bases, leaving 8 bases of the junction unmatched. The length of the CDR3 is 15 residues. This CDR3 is CASSPRTGGSYEQYF. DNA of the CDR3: TGTGCCAGCAGCCCTCGGACAGGGGGTTCGTACGAGCAGTACTTC.

This chain's CDR3 is CASSPQLGAGGITEAFF. The CDR3 DNA sequence: TGTGCCAGCTCACCACAGCTGGGAGCAGGGGGCATCACTGAAGCTTTCTTT. The rearrangement uses TRBV18 and TRBJ1-1; 8 nucleotides line up with TRBD1. The junction had 11 bases not matched to a gene; V was cut back by 1 base and J by 4 bases. The germline V gene has CDR1 KGHSH and CDR2 LQKENI. This CDR3 region has 17 residues.

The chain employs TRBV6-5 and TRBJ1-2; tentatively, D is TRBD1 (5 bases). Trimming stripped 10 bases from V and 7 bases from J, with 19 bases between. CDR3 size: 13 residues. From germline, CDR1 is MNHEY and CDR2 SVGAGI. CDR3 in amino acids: CATGRPGPSGYTF. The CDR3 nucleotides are TGTGCCACCGGACGCCCAGGGCCTAGTGGCTACACCTTC.

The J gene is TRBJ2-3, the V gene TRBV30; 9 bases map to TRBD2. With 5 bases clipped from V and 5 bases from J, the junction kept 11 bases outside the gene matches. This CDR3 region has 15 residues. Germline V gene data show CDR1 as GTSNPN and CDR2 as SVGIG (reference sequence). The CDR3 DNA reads TGTGCCTGGGTGCGGGGTAGCGGGAGTGTAGATACGCAGTATTTT. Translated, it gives CAWVRGSGSVDTQYF. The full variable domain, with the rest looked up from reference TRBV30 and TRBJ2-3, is SQTIHQWPATLVQPVGSPLSLECTVEGTSNPNLYWYRQAAGRGLQLLFYSVGIGQISSEVPQNLSASRPQDRQFILSSKKLLLSDSGFYLCAWVRGSGSVDTQYFGPGTRLTVL.

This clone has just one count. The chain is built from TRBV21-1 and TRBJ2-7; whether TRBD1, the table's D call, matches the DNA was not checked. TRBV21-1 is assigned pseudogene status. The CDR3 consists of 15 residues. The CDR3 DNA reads TGTGCCAGCAGCAAGTTGCGGCAGGGTGACTACGAGCAGTACTTC. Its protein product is CASSKLRQGDYEQYF.

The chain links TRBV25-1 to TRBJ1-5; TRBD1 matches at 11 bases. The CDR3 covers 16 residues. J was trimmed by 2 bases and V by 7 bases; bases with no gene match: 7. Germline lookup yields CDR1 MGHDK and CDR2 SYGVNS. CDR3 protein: CASIGQGAYRNQPQHF. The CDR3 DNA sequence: TGTGCCAGCATTGGACAGGGGGCGTACCGCAATCAGCCCCAGCATTTT. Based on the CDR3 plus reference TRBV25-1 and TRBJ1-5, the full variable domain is EADIYQTPRYLVIGTGKKITLECSQTMGHDKMYWYQQDPGMELHLIHYSYGVNSTEKGDLSSESTVSRIRTEHFPLTLESARPSHTSQYLCASIGQGAYRNQPQHFGDGTRLSIL.

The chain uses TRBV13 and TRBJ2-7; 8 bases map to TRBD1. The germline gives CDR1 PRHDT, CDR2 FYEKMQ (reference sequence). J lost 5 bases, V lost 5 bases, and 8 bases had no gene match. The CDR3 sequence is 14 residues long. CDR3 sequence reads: CASSERQGPHEQYF. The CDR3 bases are TGTGCCAGCAGCGAAAGACAGGGGCCCCACGAGCAGTACTTC.

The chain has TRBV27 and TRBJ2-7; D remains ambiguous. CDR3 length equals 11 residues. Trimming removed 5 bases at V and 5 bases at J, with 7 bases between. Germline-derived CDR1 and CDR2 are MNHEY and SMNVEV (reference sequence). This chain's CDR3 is CASSGMNEQYF. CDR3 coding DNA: TGTGCCAGCAGTGGCATGAACGAGCAGTACTTC.

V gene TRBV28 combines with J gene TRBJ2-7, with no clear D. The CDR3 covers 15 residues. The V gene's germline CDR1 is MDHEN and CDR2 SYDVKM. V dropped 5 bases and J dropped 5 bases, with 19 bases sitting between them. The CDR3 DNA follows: TGTGCCAGCAGTCCACCGGATAGGAGAAAGGACGAGCAGTACTTC. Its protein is CASSPPDRRKDEQYF.

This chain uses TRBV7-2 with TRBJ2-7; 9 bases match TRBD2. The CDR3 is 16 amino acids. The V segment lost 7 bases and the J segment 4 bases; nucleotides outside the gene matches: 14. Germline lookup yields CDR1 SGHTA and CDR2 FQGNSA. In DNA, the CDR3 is TGTGCCAGCACCTTGGCAAGGTCTAGCGGGGTGTACGAGCAGTACTTC. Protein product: CASTLARSSGVYEQYF. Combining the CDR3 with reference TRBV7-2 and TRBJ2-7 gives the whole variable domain GAGVSQSPSNKVTEKGKDVELRCDPISGHTALYWYRQSLGQGLEFLIYFQGNSAPDKSGLPSDRFSAERTGGSVSTLTIQRTQQEDSAVYLCASTLARSSGVYEQYFGPGTRLTVT.

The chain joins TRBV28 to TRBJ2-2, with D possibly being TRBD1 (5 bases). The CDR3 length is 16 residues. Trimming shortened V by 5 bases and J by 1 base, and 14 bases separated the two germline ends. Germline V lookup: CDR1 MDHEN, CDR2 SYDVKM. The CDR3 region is CASSLRRTGNTGELFF. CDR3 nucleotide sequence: TGTGCCAGCAGTCTACGGCGAACAGGGAACACCGGGGAGCTGTTTTTT.

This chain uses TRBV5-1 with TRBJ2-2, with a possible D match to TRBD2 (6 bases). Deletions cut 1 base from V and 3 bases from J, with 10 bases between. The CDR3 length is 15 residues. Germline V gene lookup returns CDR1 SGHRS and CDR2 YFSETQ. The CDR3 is CASSLIGGDTGELFF. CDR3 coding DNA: TGCGCCAGCAGCTTGATCGGGGGAGACACCGGGGAGCTGTTTTTT.

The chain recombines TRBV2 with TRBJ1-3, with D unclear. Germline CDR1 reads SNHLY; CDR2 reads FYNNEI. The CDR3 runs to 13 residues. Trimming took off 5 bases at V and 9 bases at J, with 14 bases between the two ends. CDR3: CASSSNTRGTIYF. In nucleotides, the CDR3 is TGTGCCAGCAGTTCAAACACTCGCGGCACCATATATTTT.

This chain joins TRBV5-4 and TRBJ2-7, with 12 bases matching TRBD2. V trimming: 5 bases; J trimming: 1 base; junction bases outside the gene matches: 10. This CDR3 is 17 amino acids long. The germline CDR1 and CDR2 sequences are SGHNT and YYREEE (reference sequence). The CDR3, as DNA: TGTGCCAGCAGTCGGGGGCTAGCGGGAGGGCCATCCTACGAGCAGTACTTC. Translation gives CASSRGLAGGPSYEQYF.